This T cell receptor (beta chain) was obtained from a study of cytomegalovirus exposure and HLA in healthy donors. The study ran its PCR with 60 Vbeta and 13 Jbeta primers. TCRdb's copy holds only in-frame clones and misses some; the assay was immunoSEQ multiplex PCR. This sample's table reports tens of thousands of clones. Source material: PBMCs. This sequence was found in a woman aged 60-70 years in good health and CMV-seronegative.

CDR3 region: CATSRPGAYNEQFF. The CDR3 bases are TGTGCCACCAGCCGACCGGGGGCCTACAATGAGCAGTTCTTC. The rearrangement links TRBV15 to TRBJ2-1; TRBD2 might be the D (6 bases). Trimming took 5 bases from V and 2 from J, leaving 10 bases between them. The CDR3 has 14 residues. The germline gives CDR1 LNHNV, CDR2 YYDKDF (reference sequence).